The rows below give T cell receptor beta chains drawn from one sample of a study of OX40 agonist ivuxolimab in advanced cancers. Profiling relied on immunoSEQ multiplex PCR, and the TCRdb table lists in-frame clones only, not all of them. In the table there are tens of thousands of clones, over 75% of which are singletons. The input for sequencing was CD4+ or CD8+ T cells sorted from blood, taken in a trial of the OX40 agonist ivuxolimab. These TCRs come from an adult with an advanced solid tumor such as melanoma, head and neck, liver or kidney cancer. Both conserved end residues are part of each CDR3. The D gene is left open where the match is weak. Rows give clone size only sometimes, using once, few, many, or a class for an expanded clone.

abundance	d_gene	v_gene	j_gene	len	CDR3aa	CDR3nt
-	TRBD1	TRBV29-1	TRBJ1-2	13	CSVPGQGNYGYTF	TGCAGCGTTCCCGGACAGGGTAACTATGGCTACACCTTC
-	-	TRBV7-2	TRBJ2-1	14	CASSLGRKYNEQFF	TGTGCCAGCAGCTTAGGCAGGAAATACAATGAGCAGTTCTTC
-	TRBD2	TRBV5-1	TRBJ2-3	14	CASSSGGSTDTQYF	TGCGCCAGTAGTAGCGGGGGTAGCACAGATACGCAGTATTTT
-	-	TRBV30	TRBJ1-3	12	CAWSRTGNTIYF	TGTGCCTGGAGTCGGACTGGAAACACCATATATTTT
-	-	TRBV5-1	TRBJ1-1	13	CASSLEGVTEAFF	TGCGCCAGCAGCTTGGAAGGGGTCACTGAAGCTTTCTTT
-	TRBD1	TRBV5-8	TRBJ2-6	17	CASSLRDRGPGANVLTF	TGTGCCAGCAGCTTGAGGGACAGGGGGCCTGGGGCCAACGTCCTGACTTTC
-	-	TRBV6-1	TRBJ2-1	10	CASNHNEQFF	TGTGCCAGCAACCACAATGAGCAGTTCTTC
-	TRBD2	TRBV7-2	TRBJ2-3	17	CASSLGIAGGRIDTQYF	TGTGCCAGCAGCTTAGGTATCGCGGGGGGGCGGATAGATACGCAGTATTTT
-	-	TRBV4-3	TRBJ2-5	17	CASSQDRSGGGGETQYF	TGCGCCAGCAGCCAAGATCGAAGTGGGGGGGGCGGAGAGACCCAGTACTTC
-	TRBD1	TRBV5-1	TRBJ2-2	13	CASTGTGGGELFF	TGCGCCAGCACCGGGACAGGGGGCGGGGAGCTGTTTTTT
-	-	TRBV9	TRBJ2-7	13	CATPRASSYEQYF	TGTGCCACCCCCAGGGCGAGCTCCTACGAGCAGTACTTC
-	-	TRBV7-2	TRBJ1-1	11	CASQVGTEAFF	TGTGCCAGCCAAGTAGGCACTGAAGCTTTCTTT
-	TRBD1	TRBV7-2	TRBJ2-2	16	CASSLGDRGRHGELFF	TGTGCCAGCAGCTTAGGAGACAGGGGGCGTCACGGGGAGCTGTTTTTT
-	TRBD2	TRBV5-5	TRBJ2-1	15	CASSRVAGGNNEQFF	TGTGCCAGCAGCCGAGTAGCGGGGGGAAACAATGAGCAGTTCTTC
once	TRBD1	TRBV6-6	TRBJ2-5	15	CASSYSGTGKETQYF	TGTGCCAGCAGTTACTCTGGGACAGGGAAAGAGACCCAGTACTTC
-	-	TRBV5-4	TRBJ1-1	18	CASSPKPSGGASDTEAFF	TGTGCCAGCAGTCCAAAACCTTCCGGGGGCGCGAGTGACACTGAAGCTTTCTTT
-	-	TRBV7-2	TRBJ2-1	13	CASSLDRDNEQFF	TGTGCCAGCAGCTTGGACCGGGACAATGAGCAGTTCTTC
-	TRBD1	TRBV10-3	TRBJ1-5	14	CAISGQGGDQPQHF	TGTGCCATCAGTGGACAGGGGGGAGATCAGCCCCAGCATTTT
-	-	TRBV5-1	TRBJ2-5	13	CASSFGGPETQYF	TGCGCCAGCAGCTTTGGGGGACCGGAGACCCAGTACTTC
-	TRBD1	TRBV5-1	TRBJ1-2	16	CASSLDRPGTGDGYTF	TGCGCCAGCAGCTTGGACCGTCCCGGGACAGGGGATGGCTACACCTTC
medium-sized	TRBD2	TRBV11-2	TRBJ2-7	14	CASSLASGVGEQYF	TGTGCCAGCAGCTTAGCAAGCGGGGTAGGCGAGCAGTACTTC
few	-	TRBV29-1	TRBJ2-2	14	CSVVGTLNTGELFF	TGCAGCGTTGTAGGCACACTAAACACCGGGGAGCTGTTTTTT
-	TRBD1	TRBV19	TRBJ1-2	15	CASSADRPRNYGYTF	TGTGCCAGTAGTGCGGACAGGCCCCGTAACTATGGCTACACCTTC
-	TRBD1	TRBV5-1	TRBJ1-4	17	CASSTRTGGTNNEKLFF	TGCGCCAGCAGCACCCGGACAGGGGGAACCAATAATGAAAAACTGTTTTTT
-	TRBD1	TRBV2	TRBJ1-6	16	CASRALAGRGNSPLHF	TGTGCCAGCAGGGCCCTAGCGGGCAGGGGGAATTCACCCCTCCACTTT
-	-	TRBV5-4	TRBJ1-5	16	CASSQVLGIVDQPQHF	TGCGCCAGCAGCCAAGTACTGGGGATAGTGGATCAGCCCCAGCATTTT
-	-	TRBV6-1	TRBJ1-1	15	CASRPRGIVGTEAFF	TGTGCCAGCAGGCCACGCGGGATAGTCGGGACTGAAGCTTTCTTT
-	TRBD1	TRBV18	TRBJ1-1	15	CASSPKGQSDTEAFF	TGTGCCAGCTCACCAAAGGGACAGTCGGACACTGAAGCTTTCTTT
-	-	TRBV10-2	TRBJ2-5	11	CASSDYQTQYF	TGCGCCAGCAGTGACTACCAGACCCAGTACTTC
-	TRBD1	TRBV4-2	TRBJ1-3	21	CASSQESLAGGRLSSGNTIYF	TGTGCCAGCAGCCAAGAGAGTTTGGCAGGGGGCCGCCTCAGCTCTGGAAACACCATATATTTT
-	TRBD2	TRBV6-1	TRBJ2-5	18	CASSEGGTSGVLEETQYF	TGTGCCAGCAGTGAGGGGGGCACTAGCGGGGTATTAGAAGAGACCCAGTACTTC
-	-	TRBV4-1	TRBJ1-3	16	CASSLLTSTGGNTIYF	TGCGCCAGCAGCCTACTGACATCTACGGGGGGAAACACCATATATTTT
-	TRBD1	TRBV5-1	TRBJ1-5	14	CASSMGQGSQPQHF	TGCGCCAGCAGCATGGGACAGGGGAGTCAGCCCCAGCATTTT
-	-	TRBV19	TRBJ2-2	14	CASKGIRVTGELFF	TGTGCCAGTAAAGGTATCAGGGTTACCGGGGAGCTGTTTTTT
-	-	TRBV9	TRBJ1-3	14	CASSPPGVGNTIYF	TGTGCCAGCAGCCCTCCCGGAGTTGGAAACACCATATATTTT
-	-	TRBV7-9	TRBJ2-3	14	CASIRQVGPDTQYF	TGTGCCAGCATAAGGCAGGTCGGCCCAGATACGCAGTATTTT
-	-	TRBV9	TRBJ2-1	15	CASSVDEGHYNEQFF	TGTGCCAGCAGCGTAGACGAGGGACACTACAATGAGCAGTTCTTC
few	TRBD2	TRBV6-5	TRBJ2-3	14	CASRTSGATDTQYF	TGTGCCAGCCGAACTAGCGGGGCAACAGATACGCAGTATTTT
-	TRBD1	TRBV19	TRBJ1-1	13	CASSLLGQAEAFF	TGTGCCAGTAGTCTACTGGGACAGGCTGAAGCTTTCTTT
-	-	TRBV5-6	TRBJ1-2	13	CASSNQGLYGYTF	TGTGCCAGCAGCAATCAGGGGCTCTATGGCTACACCTTC
-	-	TRBV6-5	TRBJ2-7	14	CASRPGGESYEQYF	TGTGCCAGCAGACCCGGAGGGGAGTCCTACGAGCAGTACTTC
few	-	TRBV2	TRBJ2-7	10	CASSVGEQYF	TGTGCCAGCAGTGTCGGGGAGCAGTACTTC
-	-	TRBV4-3	TRBJ1-2	13	CASSQASLYGYTF	TGCGCCAGCAGCCAAGCGAGCCTCTATGGCTACACCTTC
-	TRBD2	TRBV7-3	TRBJ2-3	17	CASSPSVAGGKTDTQYF	TGTGCCAGCAGCCCCTCGGTAGCGGGGGGGAAAACAGATACGCAGTATTTT
once	-	TRBV18	TRBJ1-2	14	CASSPPDGAGGYTF	TGTGCCAGCTCACCACCGGACGGGGCTGGAGGCTACACCTTC
-	-	TRBV21-1	TRBJ1-5	23	CASSKSLSERSFGNPRGNQPQHF	TGTGCCAGCAGCAAAAGCTTATCTGAGCGCAGCTTTGGAAACCCCAGGGGCAATCAGCCCCAGCATTTT
-	-	TRBV5-1	TRBJ2-7	13	CASSLNLVGEQYF	TGCGCCAGCAGCTTGAATCTAGTAGGCGAGCAGTACTTC
-	-	TRBV19	TRBJ1-2	16	CASSEPDLGMNYGYTF	TGTGCCAGTAGTGAACCTGATTTGGGGATGAACTATGGCTACACCTTC
few	-	TRBV4-2	TRBJ1-1	14	CASSRQDSNTEAFF	TGTGCCAGCAGCCGACAGGATTCGAACACTGAAGCTTTCTTT
-	-	TRBV6-5	TRBJ1-2	13	CASTASRPAGYTF	TGTGCCAGCACCGCCAGCCGTCCCGCTGGCTACACCTTC
-	-	TRBV11-3	TRBJ2-1	15	CASSPGGRDGNEQFF	TGTGCCAGCAGCCCGGGGGGCCGAGACGGAAATGAGCAGTTCTTC
-	-	TRBV7-3	TRBJ1-2	14	CASSPGPNTGGYTF	TGTGCCAGCAGCCCGGGACCGAATACGGGGGGCTACACCTTC
-	-	TRBV4-1	TRBJ1-2	15	CASSPLSNGMGGYTF	TGCGCCAGCAGCCCGTTGTCCAACGGGATGGGAGGCTACACCTTC
-	TRBD1	TRBV6-1	TRBJ1-3	15	CASQGQKISGNTIYF	TGTGCCAGTCAGGGACAGAAGATCTCTGGAAACACCATATATTTT
-	TRBD1	TRBV7-2	TRBJ1-4	19	CASSLASPGTVLGGEKLFF	TGTGCCAGCAGCTTAGCCTCCCCCGGGACAGTGTTGGGCGGTGAAAAACTGTTTTTT
-	-	TRBV30	TRBJ1-2	14	CAWGPTGANYGYTF	TGTGCCTGGGGCCCGACAGGAGCTAACTATGGCTACACCTTC
-	-	TRBV5-5	TRBJ1-2	17	CASSFAIGLPLEYGYTF	TGTGCCAGCAGCTTTGCAATCGGACTCCCGCTGGAGTATGGCTACACCTTC
-	TRBD1	TRBV5-1	TRBJ2-5	14	CASSWTGVQETQYF	TGCGCCAGCAGCTGGACAGGGGTACAAGAGACCCAGTACTTC
-	-	TRBV29-1	TRBJ2-3	15	CSVDDGEKGTDTQYF	TGCAGCGTTGATGACGGGGAAAAGGGCACAGATACGCAGTATTTT